Listed below are T cell receptor beta chains from one sample, sequenced in a study of early T cells in non-severe SARS-CoV-2 infection. Each CDR3 protein gets one entry after TCRdb re-called the 5' RACE reads with MiXCR. The table shows about 71,000 distinct CDR3 sequences, with around 12% occurring only once. Sequenced material: whole blood, taken at baseline. Receptor source: an adult who was a healthcare worker with PCR-confirmed SARS-CoV-2 infection or an uninfected control (not recorded which). The conserved cysteine and the conserved F or W are not part of the CDR3 here. The listing skips clone size in some rows; elsewhere it reads once, few, many or a size class.

.,TRBJ1-5,TRBV2,ASTSQYSNQPQH
many,TRBJ2-5,TRBV11-2,ASSLTGTKYQETQY
few,TRBJ1-4,TRBV19,ASSSGTANEKLF
many,TRBJ1-2,TRBV25-1,ASSEDAGRNYGYT
many,TRBJ2-2,TRBV6-2/TRBV6-3,ASTRGTANTGELF
few,TRBJ1-2,TRBV7-3,ASSEGMFGYT
.,TRBJ1-5,TRBV28,ASSLGQGYRQPQH
few,TRBJ2-2,TRBV7-2,ASSLVSGGRTGELF
few,TRBJ2-3,TRBV9,ASSVSPRQDRASDTQY
.,TRBJ2-1,TRBV7-6,ASSFASGATYNEQF
many,TRBJ2-1,TRBV12-3/TRBV12-4,ASSLGGGYNEQF
many,TRBJ1-5,TRBV6-2/TRBV6-3,ASSYSSGGGASNQPQH
few,TRBJ1-4,TRBV20-1,SARRQGIDEKLF
few,TRBJ1-2,TRBV28,AIGRTGSRGYT
.,TRBJ1-6,TRBV9,ASSVAMGVRQNSPLH
few,TRBJ1-1,TRBV3-1,ASSHSGTGALGTEAF
few,TRBJ2-3,TRBV20-1,SAGSGVTDTQY
.,TRBJ2-6,TRBV5-1,ASSPARTGGATGANVLT
.,TRBJ2-1,TRBV18,ASSLGSPGNEQF
few,TRBJ2-7,TRBV6-5,ASSYTGVSYEQY
many,TRBJ2-1,TRBV10-3,AIRGDPHNEQF
many,TRBJ1-1,TRBV13,ASSAVQGLNTEAF
.,TRBJ1-1,TRBV12-3/TRBV12-4,ASRRGGLIEAF
.,TRBJ2-5,TRBV18,ASSLTRTRQETQY
many,TRBJ1-5,TRBV18,ASSPSNQPQH
.,TRBJ2-1,TRBV6-5,ASSYSPEINEQF